This T cell receptor (beta chain) was recovered during a study of CD8 T cells in Susac syndrome. Study details: When their blood was taken, the Susac syndrome patients had either not yet had any therapy, were taking corticosteroids, or were taking intravenous immunoglobulin alone.

Study-wide points: The study acknowledged a relatively small number of individuals in its TCR sequencing and HLA analysis.

With random hexamers, reverse transcription was performed on about 0.45 to 1 ug of RNA. Amplification of the TCR beta CDR3 was carried out by immunoSEQ multiplex PCR, which spanned a total of 54 Vbeta and 13 Jbeta segments. TCRdb reprocessed the immunoSEQ multiplex PCR reads with MiXCR, giving one entry per CDR3 protein. This sample has under 300,000 distinct CDR3 sequences, with 90% to 96% found just once. Germline V lookup: CDR1 SQVTM, CDR2 ANQGSEA. CDR3 length: 17 amino acids. After removal of 7 bases from V and 4 bases from J, the junction contained 18 bases not matched to a gene. Comments on this clonotype: Its target is not known.

This TCR derives from a human donor with Susac syndrome. The V call is TRBV29-1, the J call TRBJ1-1; 10 bases line up with TRBD1. Sequencing input: CD4+ T cells from PBMCs. This chain's CDR3 is CSAGRSDRGAGGTEAFF. CDR3 bases: TGCAGCGCCGGAAGGTCGGACAGGGGGGCTGGGGGCACTGAAGCTTTCTTT.